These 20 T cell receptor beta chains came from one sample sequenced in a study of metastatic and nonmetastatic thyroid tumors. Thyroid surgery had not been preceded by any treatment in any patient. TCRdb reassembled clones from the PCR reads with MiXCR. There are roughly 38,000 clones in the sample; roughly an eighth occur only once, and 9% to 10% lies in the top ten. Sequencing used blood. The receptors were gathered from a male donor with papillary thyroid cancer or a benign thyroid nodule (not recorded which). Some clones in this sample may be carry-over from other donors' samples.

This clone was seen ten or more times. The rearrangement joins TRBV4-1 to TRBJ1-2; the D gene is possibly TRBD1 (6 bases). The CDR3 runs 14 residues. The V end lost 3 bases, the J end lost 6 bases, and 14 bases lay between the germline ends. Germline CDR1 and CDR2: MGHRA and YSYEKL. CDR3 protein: CASSQGQGPHGYTF. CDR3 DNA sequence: TGCGCCAGCAGCCAGGGACAAGGTCCCCATGGCTACACCTTC.

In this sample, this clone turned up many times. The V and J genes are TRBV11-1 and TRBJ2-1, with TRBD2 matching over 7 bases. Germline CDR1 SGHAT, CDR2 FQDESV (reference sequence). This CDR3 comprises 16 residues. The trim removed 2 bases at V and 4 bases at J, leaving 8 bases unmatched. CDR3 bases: TGTGCCAGCAGCTTAATTCCGGGACTAAGGTACAATGAGCAGTTCTTC. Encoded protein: CASSLIPGLRYNEQFF.

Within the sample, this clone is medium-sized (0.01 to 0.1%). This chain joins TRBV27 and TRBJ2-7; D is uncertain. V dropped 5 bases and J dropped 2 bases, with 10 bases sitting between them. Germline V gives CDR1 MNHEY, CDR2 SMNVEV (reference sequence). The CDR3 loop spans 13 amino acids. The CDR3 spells CASSKGRAYEQYF. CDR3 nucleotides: TGTGCCAGCAGTAAAGGGCGCGCCTACGAGCAGTACTTC.

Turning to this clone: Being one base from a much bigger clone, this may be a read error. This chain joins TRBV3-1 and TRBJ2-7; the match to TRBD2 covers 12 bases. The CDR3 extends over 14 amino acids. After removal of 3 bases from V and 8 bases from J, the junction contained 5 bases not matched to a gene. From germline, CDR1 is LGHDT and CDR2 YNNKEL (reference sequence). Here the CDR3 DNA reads TGTGCCAGCAGCCACCTAGCGGGAGGGTACAAGCAGTACTTC. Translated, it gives CASSHLAGGYKQYF.

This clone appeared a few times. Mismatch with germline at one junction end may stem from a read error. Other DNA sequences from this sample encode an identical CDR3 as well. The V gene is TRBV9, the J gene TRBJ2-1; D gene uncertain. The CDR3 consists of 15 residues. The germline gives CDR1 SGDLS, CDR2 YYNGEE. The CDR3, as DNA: TGTGCCAGCAGTGTAGGGATGGCCCCCTACAATGAGCAGTTCTTC. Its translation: CASSVGMAPYNEQFF.

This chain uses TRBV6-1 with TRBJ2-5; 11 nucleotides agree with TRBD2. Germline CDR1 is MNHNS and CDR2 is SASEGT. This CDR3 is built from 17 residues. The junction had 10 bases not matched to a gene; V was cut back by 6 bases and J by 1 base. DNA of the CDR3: TGTGCCAGCAGACACCCTCCAGGACTAGCGGGCCAAGAGACCCAGTACTTC. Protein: CASRHPPGLAGQETQYF.

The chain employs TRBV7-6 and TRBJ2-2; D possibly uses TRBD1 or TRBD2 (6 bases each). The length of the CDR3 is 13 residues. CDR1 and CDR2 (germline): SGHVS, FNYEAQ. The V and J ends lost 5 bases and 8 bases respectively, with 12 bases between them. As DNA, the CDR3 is TGTGCCAGCAGCCCTAGGGGGGTTGGGGAGCTGTTTTTT. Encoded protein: CASSPRGVGELFF.

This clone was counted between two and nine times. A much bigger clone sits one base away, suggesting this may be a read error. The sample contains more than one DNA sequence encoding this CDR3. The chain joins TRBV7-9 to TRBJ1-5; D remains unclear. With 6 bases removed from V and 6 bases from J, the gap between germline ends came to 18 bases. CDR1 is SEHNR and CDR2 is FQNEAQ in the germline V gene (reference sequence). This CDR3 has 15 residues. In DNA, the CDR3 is TGTGCCAGCAGTCCGGAGCCTCCCCCGGGTCAGCCCCAGCATTTT. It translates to CASSPEPPPGQPQHF. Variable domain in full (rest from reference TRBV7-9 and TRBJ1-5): DTGVSQNPRHKITKRGQNVTFRCDPISEHNRLYWYRQTLGQGPEFLTYFQNEAQLEKSRLLSDRFSAERPKGSFSTLEIQRTEQGDSAMYLCASSPEPPPGQPQHFGDGTRLSIL.

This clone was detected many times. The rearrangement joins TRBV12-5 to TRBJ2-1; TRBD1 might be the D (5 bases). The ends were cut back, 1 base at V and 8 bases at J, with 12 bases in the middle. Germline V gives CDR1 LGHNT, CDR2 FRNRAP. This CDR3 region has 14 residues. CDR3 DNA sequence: TGTGCTAGTGGTTTGGCTGAAGGGGTCGATGAGCAGTTCTTC. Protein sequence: CASGLAEGVDEQFF.

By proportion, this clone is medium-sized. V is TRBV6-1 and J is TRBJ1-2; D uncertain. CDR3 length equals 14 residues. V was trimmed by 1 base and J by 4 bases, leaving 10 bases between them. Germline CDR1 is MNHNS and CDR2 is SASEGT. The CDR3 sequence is CASSEVRKSYGYTF. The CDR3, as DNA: TGTGCCAGCAGTGAAGTCCGGAAGAGCTATGGCTACACCTTC.

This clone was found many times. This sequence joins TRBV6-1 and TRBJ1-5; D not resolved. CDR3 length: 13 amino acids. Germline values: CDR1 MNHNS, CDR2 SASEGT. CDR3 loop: CACTVAGNQPQHF. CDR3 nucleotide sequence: TGTGCTTGTACAGTTGCGGGCAATCAGCCCCAGCATTTT.

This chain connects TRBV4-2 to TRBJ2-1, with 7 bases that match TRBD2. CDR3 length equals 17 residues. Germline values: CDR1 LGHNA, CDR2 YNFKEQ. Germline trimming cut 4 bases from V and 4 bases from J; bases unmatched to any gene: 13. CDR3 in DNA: TGTGCCAGCAGCCGTAACCCAACGGGACTATGGTACAATGAGCAGTTCTTC. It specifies CASSRNPTGLWYNEQFF.

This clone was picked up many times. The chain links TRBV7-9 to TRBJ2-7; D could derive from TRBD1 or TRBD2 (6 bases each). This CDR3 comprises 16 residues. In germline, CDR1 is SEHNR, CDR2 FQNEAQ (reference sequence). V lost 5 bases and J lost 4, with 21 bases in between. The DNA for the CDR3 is TGTGCCAGCAGCCCGGGGGCCGGGACGACATCTTACGAGCAGTACTTC. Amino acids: CASSPGAGTTSYEQYF.

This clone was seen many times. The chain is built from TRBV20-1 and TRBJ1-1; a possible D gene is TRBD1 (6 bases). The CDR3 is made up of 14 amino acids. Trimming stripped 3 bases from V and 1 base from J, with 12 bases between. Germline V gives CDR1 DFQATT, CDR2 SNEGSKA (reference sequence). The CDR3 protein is CSARRGGGNTEAFF. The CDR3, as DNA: TGCAGTGCTAGGAGGGGGGGAGGGAACACTGAAGCTTTCTTT.

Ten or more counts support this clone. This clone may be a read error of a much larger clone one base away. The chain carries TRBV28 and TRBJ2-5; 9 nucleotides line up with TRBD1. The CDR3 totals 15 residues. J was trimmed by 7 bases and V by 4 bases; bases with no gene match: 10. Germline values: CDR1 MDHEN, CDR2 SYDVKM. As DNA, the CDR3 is TGTGCCAGCAGTTCTCGGACAGGGGTGAGAGTGACCCAGTACTTC. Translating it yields CASSSRTGVRVTQYF.

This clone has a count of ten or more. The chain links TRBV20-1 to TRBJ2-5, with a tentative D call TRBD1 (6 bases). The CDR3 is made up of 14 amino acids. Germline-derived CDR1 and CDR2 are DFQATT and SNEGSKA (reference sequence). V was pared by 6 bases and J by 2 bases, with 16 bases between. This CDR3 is CSAMDSRSQETQYF. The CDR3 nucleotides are TGCAGTGCCATGGACAGTCGGAGTCAAGAGACCCAGTACTTC.

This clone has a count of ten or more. The CDR3 sequence: CASSLTTDAYEQYF. The CDR3 bases are TGTGCCAGCAGCTTAACTACGGACGCCTACGAGCAGTACTTC. The chain carries TRBV7-2 and TRBJ2-7; D is unclear. Trimming removed 2 bases at V and 2 bases at J, with 10 bases between. Germline V gives CDR1 SGHTA, CDR2 FQGNSA. CDR3 length equals 14 residues.

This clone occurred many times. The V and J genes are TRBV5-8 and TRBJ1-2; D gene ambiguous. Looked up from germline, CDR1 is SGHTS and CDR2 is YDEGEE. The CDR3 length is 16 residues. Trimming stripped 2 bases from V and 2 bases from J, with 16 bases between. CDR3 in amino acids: CASSFPGSVLNYGYTF. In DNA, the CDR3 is TGTGCCAGCAGCTTCCCTGGATCAGTGTTGAACTATGGCTACACCTTC. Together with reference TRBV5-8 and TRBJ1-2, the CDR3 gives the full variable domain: EAGVTQSPTHLIKTRGQQATLRCSPISGHTSVYWYQQALGLGLQFLLWYDEGEERNRGNFPPRFSGRQFPNYSSELNVNALELEDSALYLCASSFPGSVLNYGYTFGSGTRLTVV.

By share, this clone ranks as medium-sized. The CDR3 DNA reads TGTGCCAGCAGTCGGACAGGGTACGAGCAGTACTTC. Amino acid sequence: CASSRTGYEQYF. V and J are TRBV6-1 and TRBJ2-7; 8 bases fit TRBD1. CDR3 length equals 12 residues. Germline assignment: CDR1 MNHNS and CDR2 SASEGT. The V segment lost 5 bases and the J segment 4 bases; nucleotides outside the gene matches: 1.

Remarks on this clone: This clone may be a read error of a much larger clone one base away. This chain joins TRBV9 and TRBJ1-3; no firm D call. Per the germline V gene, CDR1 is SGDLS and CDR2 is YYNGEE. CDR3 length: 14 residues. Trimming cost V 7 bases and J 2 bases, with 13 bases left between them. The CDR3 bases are TGTGCCAGCGACAAAGGGAATGCTGGAAACACCATATATTTT. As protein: CASDKGNAGNTIYF.